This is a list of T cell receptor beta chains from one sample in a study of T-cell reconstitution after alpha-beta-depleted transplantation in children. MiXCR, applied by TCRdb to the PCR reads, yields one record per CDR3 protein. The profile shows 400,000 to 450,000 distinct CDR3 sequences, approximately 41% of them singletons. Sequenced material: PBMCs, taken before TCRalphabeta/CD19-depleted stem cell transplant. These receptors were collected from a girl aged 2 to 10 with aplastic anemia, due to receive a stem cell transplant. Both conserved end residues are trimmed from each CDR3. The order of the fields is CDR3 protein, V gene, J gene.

cdr3_aa: SARERQGTDTIY; v_call: TRBV20-1; j_call: TRBJ1-3
cdr3_aa: SARARQPPSEAF; v_call: TRBV20-1; j_call: TRBJ1-1
cdr3_aa: SAYTGERRSTDTQY; v_call: TRBV29-1; j_call: TRBJ2-3
cdr3_aa: ASSLGRELWDTQY; v_call: TRBV7-6; j_call: TRBJ2-3
cdr3_aa: SGMNTEAF; v_call: TRBV20-1; j_call: TRBJ1-1
cdr3_aa: ASRLRGSSTDTQY; v_call: TRBV6-1; j_call: TRBJ2-3
cdr3_aa: ASSRRRGLFQRETQY; v_call: TRBV2; j_call: TRBJ2-5
cdr3_aa: ASSRAPGQGYTEAF; v_call: TRBV7-2; j_call: TRBJ1-1
cdr3_aa: SLRPGGLTDTQY; v_call: TRBV20-1; j_call: TRBJ2-3
cdr3_aa: SAIKEALSFDSNQPQH; v_call: TRBV20-1; j_call: TRBJ1-5
cdr3_aa: SARDRLSSGANVLT; v_call: TRBV20-1; j_call: TRBJ2-6
cdr3_aa: ASSPRGDEQF; v_call: TRBV18; j_call: TRBJ2-1
cdr3_aa: ASAGRREQY; v_call: TRBV2; j_call: TRBJ2-7
cdr3_aa: ASSLEAGPSGNTIY; v_call: TRBV12-3/TRBV12-4; j_call: TRBJ1-3
cdr3_aa: AILTPRTYEQY; v_call: TRBV5-5; j_call: TRBJ2-7
cdr3_aa: SARPRQGSLGYGYT; v_call: TRBV20-1; j_call: TRBJ1-2
cdr3_aa: SVGEGVGTHNEQF; v_call: TRBV29-1; j_call: TRBJ2-1
cdr3_aa: ASSQLNTGELF; v_call: TRBV5-1; j_call: TRBJ2-2
cdr3_aa: ASSLNDGYT; v_call: TRBV5-6; j_call: TRBJ1-2
cdr3_aa: ASSPDSLMNTEAF; v_call: TRBV5-1; j_call: TRBJ1-1
cdr3_aa: ASSLIAGESYNEQF; v_call: TRBV5-1; j_call: TRBJ2-1
cdr3_aa: ASSPSRLAGGAKQF; v_call: TRBV27; j_call: TRBJ2-1
cdr3_aa: AWRDGLGEQY; v_call: TRBV30; j_call: TRBJ2-7
cdr3_aa: ASSLAVTDTQY; v_call: TRBV7-2; j_call: TRBJ2-3
cdr3_aa: ASSLRDRGSYSNQPQH; v_call: TRBV5-6; j_call: TRBJ1-5
cdr3_aa: ASSLGTGEYEQY; v_call: TRBV5-1; j_call: TRBJ2-7
cdr3_aa: SVGHSGNTIY; v_call: TRBV29-1; j_call: TRBJ1-3
cdr3_aa: ASSPDRGTYYEQY; v_call: TRBV7-9; j_call: TRBJ2-7
cdr3_aa: ATSHRNARGELF; v_call: TRBV15; j_call: TRBJ2-2
cdr3_aa: ASSLRSAGAYEQY; v_call: TRBV4-1; j_call: TRBJ2-7
cdr3_aa: ATSRESGHYEQY; v_call: TRBV15; j_call: TRBJ2-7
cdr3_aa: ASMFRGGGHSYGYT; v_call: TRBV27; j_call: TRBJ1-2
cdr3_aa: ASSEQGVLRETQY; v_call: TRBV5-1; j_call: TRBJ2-5
cdr3_aa: ASSPTSGPYEQY; v_call: TRBV5-1; j_call: TRBJ2-7
cdr3_aa: ASSRLGLAENNEQF; v_call: TRBV28; j_call: TRBJ2-1
cdr3_aa: SARDYNQETQY; v_call: TRBV20-1; j_call: TRBJ2-5
cdr3_aa: SARERDLLAGGFSYEQY; v_call: TRBV20-1; j_call: TRBJ2-7
cdr3_aa: ASSSRTSGDTQY; v_call: TRBV5-1; j_call: TRBJ2-3
cdr3_aa: ASSPSRTAQQY; v_call: TRBV28; j_call: TRBJ2-7
cdr3_aa: ASSSSGTNSFDNEQF; v_call: TRBV2; j_call: TRBJ2-1
cdr3_aa: SLEIDTQY; v_call: TRBV20-1; j_call: TRBJ2-3
cdr3_aa: SARPWSETSYNEQF; v_call: TRBV20-1; j_call: TRBJ2-1
cdr3_aa: ASSLAYARNTEAF; v_call: TRBV12-3/TRBV12-4; j_call: TRBJ1-1
cdr3_aa: SARGGGPGAF; v_call: TRBV20-1; j_call: TRBJ1-1
cdr3_aa: SADSGEGTAYNEQF; v_call: TRBV20-1; j_call: TRBJ2-1
cdr3_aa: ASSRRVAGYNEQF; v_call: TRBV5-1; j_call: TRBJ2-1
cdr3_aa: SATGLIGNSPLH; v_call: TRBV20-1; j_call: TRBJ1-6
cdr3_aa: ASSDIRLAGGRHNNEQF; v_call: TRBV21-1; j_call: TRBJ2-1
cdr3_aa: ATQTVENTEAF; v_call: TRBV30; j_call: TRBJ1-1
cdr3_aa: ATSSARQGNYGYT; v_call: TRBV15; j_call: TRBJ1-2
cdr3_aa: ASSFGELETQY; v_call: TRBV7-2; j_call: TRBJ2-5
cdr3_aa: SARRSSGPREQF; v_call: TRBV20-1; j_call: TRBJ2-1
cdr3_aa: ASSQDGRLTNTGELF; v_call: TRBV3-1; j_call: TRBJ2-2